One sample yielded the 29 T cell receptor beta chains listed below, sequenced in a study of Ad26.COV2.S vaccination and SARS-CoV-2 variants. Assay: immunoSEQ multiplex PCR; the TCRdb copy retains only in-frame clones and omits some. The sample lists around 450,000 clones, 85% to 90% seen once, with about 2.4% in the top ten. Treatment specified: around 19 received Ad26.COV2.S at low or high dose, single or two shots; about 5 received placebo; per-sample allocation not given. Day 63 after the first injection of vaccine or placebo was the sampling time. Specimen: peripheral blood, collected in a trial of Ad26.COV2.S vaccine versus placebo. These TCRs come from a person aged 18-60 years who received the Ad26.COV2.S COVID-19 vaccine or a placebo.

The gene calls are TRBV6-5 and TRBJ1-2; D is uncertain. The CDR3 is 13 residues long. CDR1 is MNHEY, CDR2 SVGAGI, per germline. V shed 7 bases and J shed 4 bases, with 13 bases lying between them. CDR3 coding DNA: TGTGCCAGCACTAACATGCCGTTCTATGGCTACACCTTC. This codes for CASTNMPFYGYTF.

The table lists this clone with a few counts. The rearrangement links TRBV5-1 to TRBJ2-7; the D gene could be TRBD1 or TRBD2 (5 bases each). The CDR3 length is 18 residues. Germline CDR1 is SGHRS and CDR2 is YFSETQ. V lost 0 bases and J lost 1, with 20 bases in between. Here the CDR3 reads CASSLDSHAGTASYEQYF. For the CDR3, the DNA is TGCGCCAGCAGCTTGGACTCTCACGCCGGGACCGCATCCTACGAGCAGTACTTC.

V usage is TRBV9 and J usage is TRBJ1-5; D remains ambiguous. V lost 1 base to trimming and J lost 6 bases, with 11 bases between them. Looked up from germline, CDR1 is SGDLS and CDR2 is YYNGEE. This CDR3 has 14 amino acids. CDR3 in DNA: TGTGCCAGCAGCGTAATGGGGTTGGGTCAGCCCCAGCATTTT. It yields the protein CASSVMGLGQPQHF.

The rearrangement joins TRBV14 to TRBJ2-5; the D call may be TRBD1 or TRBD2 (5 bases each). From germline, CDR1 is SGHDN and CDR2 FVKESK. The CDR3 consists of 16 residues. Trimming left V 0 bases short and J 2 bases short, with 13 bases between. CDR3 nucleotides: TGTGCCAGCAGCCAAGAGAGGGGCGCCATGCAAGAGACCCAGTACTTC. Protein: CASSQERGAMQETQYF.

This clone was seen once. The chain couples TRBV6-2 or TRBV6-3 to TRBJ1-5; D is ambiguous. The CDR3 sequence is 17 residues long. Germline lookup yields CDR1 MNHEY and CDR2 SVGEGT. Trimming took 6 bases from V and 2 from J, leaving 20 bases between them. The CDR3 coding sequence is TGTGCCAGCAGGTACCGCGAACAAGGTCGGGGCAATCAGCCCCAGCATTTT. This translates into CASRYREQGRGNQPQHF.

The genes are TRBV7-2 and TRBJ1-5, with TRBD1 identical over 7 bases. CDR1 and CDR2 from the germline V gene are SGHTA and FQGNSA. J was trimmed by 7 bases and V by 5 bases; bases with no gene match: 11. The length of the CDR3 is 15 residues. The CDR3 spells CASSPRAGGNQPQHF. The CDR3 DNA follows: TGTGCCAGCAGCCCCAGGGCAGGGGGTAACCAGCCCCAGCATTTT.

A note on this clone: Other DNA sequences of this sample code for an identical CDR3. The V gene is TRBV5-4, the J gene TRBJ1-1, with TRBD1 identical over 7 bases. The germline V gene encodes CDR1 SGHNT and CDR2 YYREEE (reference sequence). The CDR3 runs 14 residues. V shed 2 bases and J 0 bases; nucleotides not matched to a gene: 1. CDR3 sequence (DNA): TGTGCCAGCAGCTTAGGGGGCTTGAACACTGAAGCTTTCTTT. Protein product: CASSLGGLNTEAFF.

The chain couples TRBV10-3 to TRBJ1-2; D is unresolved. Trimming cost V 3 bases and J 8 bases, with 22 bases left between them. CDR1 is ENHRY and CDR2 is SYGVKD in the germline V gene. The CDR3 has 16 amino acids. The CDR3 sequence is CAISDIYGRVAGGYTF. The CDR3 DNA follows: TGTGCCATCAGTGATATATATGGGAGGGTGGCAGGAGGCTACACCTTC.

The genes are TRBV4-1 and TRBJ2-1; TRBD2 aligns across 8 bases. V trimming: 7 bases; J trimming: 1 base; junction bases outside the gene matches: 12. Germline CDR1 is MGHRA and CDR2 is YSYEKL. The CDR3 length is 17 residues. CDR3 in amino acids: CASTGLSGSWSYNEQFF. In nucleotides, the CDR3 is TGCGCCAGCACTGGGTTGAGCGGGAGTTGGTCCTACAATGAGCAGTTCTTC.

CDR3 residues: CASSAMGEKLFF. The CDR3 DNA follows: TGTGCCAGCAGCGCAATGGGAGAAAAACTGTTTTTT. This rearrangement joins TRBV2 to TRBJ1-4, with D unclear. The CDR3 is 12 amino acids. Germline-derived CDR1 and CDR2 are SNHLY and FYNNEI. Trimming pared 6 bases from V and 8 bases from J, leaving 10 bases between.

The chain joins TRBV7-9 to TRBJ1-1; possible D gene TRBD1, 6 bases. V shed 2 bases and J shed 6 bases, with 10 bases lying between them. From germline, CDR1 is SEHNR and CDR2 FQNEAQ (reference sequence). The length of the CDR3 is 13 residues. This CDR3 is CASSLYQGPEAFF. CDR3 nucleotides: TGTGCCAGCAGCTTATATCAGGGGCCTGAAGCTTTCTTT.

CDR3 sequence (DNA): TGCGCCAGCAGCCCCGGACAGGGTACAGATACGCAGTATTTT. Amino acids: CASSPGQGTDTQYF. This chain joins TRBV4-1 and TRBJ2-3, with 8 bases fitting TRBD1. CDR1 and CDR2 (germline): MGHRA, YSYEKL. The CDR3 sequence is 14 residues long. Trimming cost V 4 bases and J 3 bases; bases outside gene matches: 3.

This sequence joins TRBV19 and TRBJ1-1; no clear D gene. CDR1 is LNHDA and CDR2 is SQIVND in the germline V gene (reference sequence). Trimming took 4 bases from V and 2 from J, leaving 8 bases between them. The CDR3 length is 13 residues. CDR3 nucleotides: TGTGCCAGTAGTACACACCTAAACACTGAAGCTTTCTTT. Translated: CASSTHLNTEAFF. Full variable domain (missing parts from reference TRBV19 and TRBJ1-1): DGGITQSPKYLFRKEGQNVTLSCEQNLNHDAMYWYRQDPGQGLRLIYYSQIVNDFQKGDIAEGYSVSREKKESFPLTVTSAQKNPTAFYLCASSTHLNTEAFFGQGTRLTVV.

V gene TRBV27 combines with J gene TRBJ2-6; D not certain. The length of the CDR3 is 18 residues. V was pared by 7 bases and J by 0 bases, with 19 bases between. Germline lookup yields CDR1 MNHEY and CDR2 SMNVEV (reference sequence). The CDR3 protein is CASTSWVTYSSGANVLTF. DNA for the CDR3: TGTGCCAGCACGTCCTGGGTTACCTACTCCTCTGGGGCCAACGTCCTGACTTTC.

V usage is TRBV6-2 or TRBV6-3 and J usage is TRBJ2-7, with D perhaps TRBD2 (6 bases). V gave up 6 bases and J gave up 2 bases, with 17 bases separating them. This CDR3 is 15 amino acids long. Per germline, CDR1 MNHEY and CDR2 SVGEGT. CDR3 loop: CASSPSEGRTYEQYF. CDR3 in DNA: TGTGCCAGCAGCCCATCGGAGGGAAGGACCTACGAGCAGTACTTC.

V usage is TRBV5-4 and J usage is TRBJ1-3; D unclear. The length of the CDR3 is 13 residues. In germline, CDR1 is SGHNT, CDR2 YYREEE (reference sequence). The V end lost 5 bases, the J end lost 3 bases, and 9 bases lay between the germline ends. The CDR3 spells CASSLNLGNTIYF. In DNA form, the CDR3 reads TGTGCCAGCAGTTTGAACCTTGGAAACACCATATATTTT.

The DNA for the CDR3 is TGTGCCAGCAGCTTGCCCAGGGGGGAGGAGACCCAGTACTTC. Encoded protein: CASSLPRGEETQYF. The chain couples TRBV5-5 to TRBJ2-5; TRBD1 is a possible D gene (7 bases). The CDR3 spans 14 residues. The V gene's germline CDR1 is SGHKS and CDR2 YYEKEE (reference sequence). The V and J ends lost 1 base and 5 bases respectively, with 12 bases between them.

CDR3 region: CSVNTGTGESYTF. The CDR3 nucleotides read TGCAGCGTTAATACCGGGACAGGGGAAAGCTACACCTTC. The chain combines TRBV29-1 with TRBJ1-2; 10 nucleotides align to TRBD1. The CDR3 has 13 residues. Germline values: CDR1 SQVTM, CDR2 ANQGSEA. J gave up 9 bases and V 5 bases, and 9 bases lay outside the gene matches.

The rearrangement uses TRBV7-3 and TRBJ2-2; D ambiguous. V was trimmed by 4 bases and J by 4 bases, leaving 10 bases between them. The CDR3 is 14 residues long. Germline lookup yields CDR1 SGHTA and CDR2 FQGTGA. CDR3 DNA sequence: TGTGCCAGCAGCTCCGGGTCGATCACCGGGGAGCTGTTTTTT. It encodes CASSSGSITGELFF. Combining the CDR3 with reference TRBV7-3 and TRBJ2-2 gives the whole variable domain GAGVSQTPSNKVTEKGKYVELRCDPISGHTALYWYRQSLGQGPEFLIYFQGTGAADDSGLPNDRFFAVRPEGSVSTLKIQRTERGDSAVYLCASSSGSITGELFFGEGSRLTVL.

The chain is built from TRBV7-3 and TRBJ2-1; a weak D match, TRBD2 (5 bases). The V end was cut by 2 bases, the J end by 5 bases, with 13 bases between. The CDR3 extends over 15 amino acids. CDR1 SGHTA and CDR2 FQGTGA come from the germline V gene. CDR3 loop: CASSLDSAPHNEQFF. The CDR3 DNA sequence: TGTGCCAGCAGCTTAGATAGCGCCCCCCACAATGAGCAGTTCTTC.

The V call is TRBV7-2, the J call TRBJ1-2; possibly TRBD1 for D (5 bases). Between the trimmed V and J ends, which lost 5 bases and 8 bases, there was a span of 12 bases. CDR1 and CDR2 from the germline V gene are SGHTA and FQGNSA. The CDR3 consists of 12 residues. CDR3 bases: TGTGCCAGCAGCCCACCGGGACCCGGCTACACCTTC. This sequence encodes CASSPPGPGYTF.

This CDR3 reads CASFRDVDTEAFF. CDR3 coding DNA: TGTGCCAGCTTCCGAGACGTGGACACTGAAGCTTTCTTT. The chain couples TRBV18 to TRBJ1-1; D gene ambiguous. V dropped 7 bases and J dropped 3 bases, with 12 bases sitting between them. This CDR3 has 13 residues. Germline CDR1 KGHSH, CDR2 LQKENI.

The CDR3 bases are TGTGCCACCACGGATATAACCCCGCGGGGGAACACCGGGGAGCTGTTTTTT. Its translation: CATTDITPRGNTGELFF. The rearrangement links TRBV10-3 to TRBJ2-2; perhaps TRBD2 as D (6 bases). CDR1 is ENHRY, CDR2 SYGVKD, per germline. The CDR3 length is 17 residues. The V and J ends lost 10 bases and 1 base respectively, with 22 bases between them.

The genes are TRBV5-1 and TRBJ2-5, with 9 positions matching TRBD1. Per the germline V gene, CDR1 is SGHRS and CDR2 is YFSETQ. CDR3 length equals 15 residues. The ends lost 2 bases at V and 5 bases at J; junction bases unmatched: 7. The CDR3 is CASSFRTGADETQYF. Written as DNA, the CDR3 is TGCGCCAGCAGCTTTAGGACAGGGGCTGACGAGACCCAGTACTTC.

J is TRBJ1-2 and V is TRBV7-8; TRBD1 aligns across 10 bases. Trimming took 3 bases from V and 5 from J; bases not matched to a gene: 6. The CDR3 has 15 residues. Germline V lookup: CDR1 SGHVS, CDR2 FQNEAQ. The CDR3 reads CASSFRDRGLYGYTF. In nucleotides, the CDR3 is TGTGCCAGCAGCTTTAGGGACAGGGGACTATATGGCTACACCTTC.

Points on this clone: Other DNA sequences in the same sample also yield this CDR3. The chain combines TRBV2 with TRBJ1-1; D is ambiguous. The CDR3 totals 14 residues. Germline CDR1 and CDR2: SNHLY and FYNNEI. V lost 2 bases and J lost 1, with 8 bases in between. CDR3 in amino acids: CASSELAENTEAFF. CDR3 sequence (DNA): TGTGCCAGCAGTGAATTGGCGGAGAACACTGAAGCTTTCTTT.

The rearrangement joins TRBV28 to TRBJ1-2; D remains unclear. The CDR3 has 14 amino acids. Germline CDR1 MDHEN, CDR2 SYDVKM. Trimming pared 2 bases from V and 4 bases from J, leaving 11 bases between. The CDR3 region is CASSLVGRIYGYTF. DNA for the CDR3: TGTGCCAGCAGTTTAGTCGGTCGGATCTATGGCTACACCTTC.

This chain joins TRBV2 and TRBJ2-7; D gene uncertain. The CDR3 has 12 amino acids. Germline CDR1 reads SNHLY; CDR2 reads FYNNEI. Trimming left V 3 bases short and J 0 bases short, with 3 bases between. The CDR3 coding sequence is TGTGCCAGCAGTGAGGGCTCCTACGAGCAGTACGTC. Its translation is CASSEGSYEQYV.

V is TRBV19 and J is TRBJ1-2; maybe TRBD1 (5 bases). Per germline, CDR1 LNHDA and CDR2 SQIVND (reference sequence). CDR3 length: 15 amino acids. V lost 9 bases, J lost 0 bases, and 17 bases lay in between. The CDR3 protein is CASTVGQGSNYGYTF. CDR3 coding DNA: TGTGCCAGCACTGTGGGGCAGGGATCTAACTATGGCTACACCTTC.